The 23 T cell receptor beta chains listed next were all sequenced from one sample in a study of cytomegalovirus exposure and HLA in healthy donors. The PCR contained 60 Vbeta and 13 Jbeta primers. Assay used: immunoSEQ multiplex PCR; TCRdb lists only in-frame clones, some missing. The sample lists 150,000 to 200,000 clones, about 77% seen once, with 2.5% to 3% in the top ten. The sample comprised PBMCs. Receptor source: a female donor in good health and CMV-seronegative.

This sequence joins TRBV11-2 and TRBJ2-1, with 14 positions matching TRBD2. The CDR3 extends over 14 amino acids. The germline V gene has CDR1 SGHAT and CDR2 FQNNGV. V was clipped by 5 bases and J by 11 bases; unmatched bases: 5. CDR3 coding DNA: TGTGCCAGCAGCCTCGGGACTAGCGGGAGTAAGCAGTTCTTC. Its protein product is CASSLGTSGSKQFF.

A note on this clone: Within the sample, other DNA sequences also encode this same CDR3. For the CDR3, the DNA is TGCGCCAGCAGCTTGGACAGAGCCAGCACAGATACGCAGTATTTT. Its protein product is CASSLDRASTDTQYF. The rearrangement uses TRBV5-1 and TRBJ2-3; D remains ambiguous. V lost 0 bases and J 0 bases, leaving 8 bases between the germline ends. The CDR3 totals 15 residues. Germline-derived CDR1 and CDR2 are SGHRS and YFSETQ.

This clone turned up a few times. This chain connects TRBV27 to TRBJ2-1; D not certain. The CDR3 is 15 residues long. In germline, CDR1 is MNHEY, CDR2 SMNVEV (reference sequence). V was shortened by 0 bases and J by 4 bases, with 10 bases between the two germline ends. The DNA of the CDR3 is TGTGCCAGCAGTTTATCGTCCCCCCGTTACAATGAGCAGTTCTTC. Protein product: CASSLSSPRYNEQFF.

This rearrangement joins TRBV19 to TRBJ2-7; 15 bases align to TRBD2. The CDR3 is 17 amino acids. V shed 1 base and J 6 bases; nucleotides not matched to a gene: 7. The germline V gene has CDR1 LNHDA and CDR2 SQIVND (reference sequence). The CDR3 coding sequence is TGTGCCAGTAGTATAGTCCGAGGGACTAGCGGGAGGTCCGAGCAGTACTTC. This gives the protein CASSIVRGTSGRSEQYF.

The gene calls are TRBV4-1 and TRBJ2-2; D not resolved. V shed 0 bases and J shed 8 bases, with 7 bases lying between them. The CDR3 sequence is 13 residues long. CDR1 MGHRA and CDR2 YSYEKL come from the germline V gene. The CDR3 reads CASSQDPGGELFF. The CDR3 bases are TGCGCCAGCAGCCAAGATCCGGGTGGGGAGCTGTTTTTT.

This chain uses TRBV28 with TRBJ2-6; 9 positions agree with TRBD2. There are 21 residues in the CDR3. The germline V gene encodes CDR1 MDHEN and CDR2 SYDVKM. The trim removed 2 bases at V and 1 base at J, leaving 15 bases unmatched. The CDR3 region is CASSLGILRASGKSGANVLTF. CDR3 nucleotide sequence: TGTGCCAGCAGTTTAGGTATTCTACGGGCTAGCGGGAAATCTGGGGCCAACGTCCTGACTTTC. Full variable domain (missing parts from reference TRBV28 and TRBJ2-6): DVKVTQSSRYLVKRTGEKVFLECVQDMDHENMFWYRQDPGLGLRLIYFSYDVKMKEKGDIPEGYSVSREKKERFSLILESASTNQTSMYLCASSLGILRASGKSGANVLTFGAGSRLTVL.

The J gene is TRBJ1-1, the V gene TRBV11-2, with TRBD1 matching 7 bases. The CDR3 runs to 16 residues. With V trimmed by 6 bases and J by 1 base, 11 bases remained unmatched. The germline CDR1 and CDR2 sequences are SGHAT and FQNNGV. CDR3 amino acids: CASRTIRQGSNTEAFF. Here the CDR3 DNA reads TGTGCCAGCAGAACCATAAGACAGGGATCGAACACTGAAGCTTTCTTT. The variable domain in full, with the rest retrieved from reference TRBV11-2 and TRBJ1-1, is EAGVAQSPRYKIIEKRQSVAFWCNPISGHATLYWYQQILGQGPKLLIQFQNNGVVDDSQLPKDRFSAERLKGVDSTLKIQPAKLEDSAVYLCASRTIRQGSNTEAFFGQGTRLTVV.

The chain joins TRBV6-6 to TRBJ1-3; D possibly corresponds to TRBD1 (5 bases). The V gene's germline CDR1 is MNHNY and CDR2 SVGAGI (reference sequence). V lost 7 bases and J 3 bases, leaving 19 bases between the germline ends. The CDR3 contains 16 residues. The CDR3 protein is CASKVGRQRGGNTIYF. CDR3 nucleotides: TGTGCCAGCAAGGTCGGACGCCAAAGGGGTGGAAACACCATATATTTT.

V gene TRBV10-3 combines with J gene TRBJ2-2, with D possibly TRBD1 on 6 matching bases. Trimming removed 5 bases at V and 2 bases at J, with 9 bases between. The germline V gene has CDR1 ENHRY and CDR2 SYGVKD. The CDR3 extends over 14 amino acids. The CDR3 protein is CAISPGQNTGELFF. The CDR3 DNA reads TGTGCCATCAGTCCGGGACAAAACACCGGGGAGCTGTTTTTT.

The chain couples TRBV7-3 to TRBJ2-1; 8 nucleotides align to TRBD2. The CDR3 has 15 amino acids. The germline CDR1 and CDR2 sequences are SGHTA and FQGTGA. With V trimmed by 4 bases and J by 9 bases, 11 bases remained unmatched. The DNA for the CDR3 is TGTGCCAGCAGCTCCGGGACTAGGGAGTCAAGTGAGCAGTTCTTC. It translates to CASSSGTRESSEQFF.

The chain has TRBV7-9 and TRBJ2-2; D not resolved. Germline lookup yields CDR1 SEHNR and CDR2 FQNEAQ (reference sequence). V lost 2 bases and J lost 9, with 19 bases in between. This CDR3 has 16 residues. The CDR3 bases are TGTGCCAGCAGCTTATCGGCTAGTAGAGCTTCGAGGGAGCTGTTTTTT. It encodes CASSLSASRASRELFF. The full variable domain, with the rest looked up from reference TRBV7-9 and TRBJ2-2, is DTGVSQNPRHKITKRGQNVTFRCDPISEHNRLYWYRQTLGQGPEFLTYFQNEAQLEKSRLLSDRFSAERPKGSFSTLEIQRTEQGDSAMYLCASSLSASRASRELFFGEGSRLTVL.

This chain connects TRBV14 to TRBJ1-1; D remains unclear. Germline CDR1 reads SGHDN; CDR2 reads FVKESK. The CDR3 has 14 amino acids. The V end was cut by 4 bases, the J end by 5 bases, with 14 bases between. In DNA, the CDR3 is TGTGCCAGCAGCCCCCCCGGGAAAATGACTGAAGCTTTCTTT. This codes for CASSPPGKMTEAFF.

CDR3 sequence (DNA): TGTGCCAGCAGTTTATCGACAGGTTACAATGAGCAGTTCTTC. Residues: CASSLSTGYNEQFF. The rearrangement uses TRBV27 and TRBJ2-1, with a tentative D call TRBD1 (6 bases). This CDR3 is built from 14 residues. Germline V gene lookup returns CDR1 MNHEY and CDR2 SMNVEV (reference sequence). Trimming took 0 bases from V and 4 from J, leaving 7 bases between them.

The chain combines TRBV6-5 with TRBJ2-7; 8 bases match TRBD1. V shed 8 bases and J 3 bases; nucleotides not matched to a gene: 12. Germline-derived CDR1 and CDR2 are MNHEY and SVGAGI. The CDR3 has 15 residues. CDR3 coding DNA: TGTGCCAGCCCGACAGGGGCGGGAAGGTTCTACGAGCAGTACTTC. The encoded protein is CASPTGAGRFYEQYF.

This clone was seen a handful of times. The chain joins TRBV6-6 to TRBJ1-2; D is perhaps TRBD1 (5 bases). CDR1 MNHNY and CDR2 SVGAGI come from the germline V gene (reference sequence). The CDR3 is 13 residues long. V lost 5 bases, J lost 3 bases, and 10 bases lay in between. CDR3 region: CASSRTRDYGYTF. The CDR3 DNA reads TGTGCCAGCAGTCGCACCAGGGACTATGGCTACACCTTC.

The chain recombines TRBV7-2 with TRBJ1-2; D is ambiguous. The length of the CDR3 is 12 residues. Germline-derived CDR1 and CDR2 are SGHTA and FQGNSA. V lost 5 bases to trimming and J lost 8 bases, with 12 bases between them. CDR3 sequence reads: CASSLDLGGYTF. CDR3 bases: TGTGCCAGCAGCCTCGACCTCGGGGGCTACACCTTC.

The rearrangement joins TRBV4-3 to TRBJ2-7; TRBD1 agrees at 7 bases. J gave up 7 bases and V 3 bases, and 3 bases lay outside the gene matches. There are 12 residues in the CDR3. CDR1 and CDR2 (germline): LGHNA, YSLEER. The CDR3 bases are TGCGCCAGCAGCCACCGGGACAGTGAGCAGTACTTC. It yields the protein CASSHRDSEQYF.

This chain uses TRBV5-1 with TRBJ2-1; 10 bases agree with TRBD2. Germline values: CDR1 SGHRS, CDR2 YFSETQ. The length of the CDR3 is 16 residues. V lost 0 bases, J lost 9 bases, and 9 bases stayed unmatched. The CDR3, as DNA: TGCGCCAGCAGCTTGGCCGAAAGCGGGGGGGCCTCTGAGCAGTTCTTC. Protein: CASSLAESGGASEQFF.

The V call is TRBV6-4, the J call TRBJ2-1; 13 positions match TRBD2. Germline CDR1 is MRHNA and CDR2 is SNTAGT. With 6 bases clipped from V and 5 bases from J, the junction kept 4 bases outside the gene matches. The CDR3 loop spans 15 amino acids. The CDR3 is CASSALAGGNNEQFF. CDR3 DNA sequence: TGTGCCAGCAGCGCACTAGCGGGGGGGAACAATGAGCAGTTCTTC.

This chain uses TRBV28 with TRBJ2-7; 7 bases match TRBD2. CDR1 is MDHEN, CDR2 SYDVKM, per germline. The CDR3 runs 12 residues. Losses at the gene ends were 8 bases for V and 3 bases for J; bases not matched to a gene: 4. The CDR3 bases are TGTGCCAGCGAAGGGACTAACTACGAGCAGTACTTC. It translates to CASEGTNYEQYF.

This clone was detected only a few times. The V call is TRBV5-1, the J call TRBJ2-5; 12 nucleotides align to TRBD2. Germline V gives CDR1 SGHRS, CDR2 YFSETQ. V gave up 4 bases and J gave up 5 bases; unmatched junction bases: 9. This CDR3 region has 16 residues. CDR3 in amino acids: CASSTRLAGVRETQYF. Written as DNA, the CDR3 is TGCGCCAGCAGCACCCGACTAGCGGGGGTGAGGGAGACCCAGTACTTC.

CDR3 coding DNA: TGTGCCAGCAGCGCTCACTACCGGGACACCAGTAACTATGGCTACACCTTC. As protein: CASSAHYRDTSNYGYTF. The chain has TRBV9 and TRBJ1-2, with D tentatively TRBD1 (6 bases). Trimming took off 3 bases at V and 1 base at J, with 19 bases between the two ends. This CDR3 contains 17 residues. Germline-derived CDR1 and CDR2 are SGDLS and YYNGEE.

This clone occurred a few times. The rearrangement uses TRBV2 and TRBJ2-3, with a possible D match to TRBD1 (5 bases). The CDR3 is 13 amino acids. The V gene's germline CDR1 is SNHLY and CDR2 FYNNEI. Deletions cut 6 bases from V and 0 bases from J, with 7 bases between. CDR3 coding DNA: TGTGCCAGCAGACGACAGAGCACAGATACGCAGTATTTT. Protein product: CASRRQSTDTQYF.